A selection of T cell receptor beta chains follows, all from one sample in a study of T cell responses to AZD1222 COVID-19 vaccine. Method: immunoSEQ multiplex PCR; TCRdb's copy keeps in-frame clones and lacks some. The repertoire holds 70,000 to 85,000 clones, more than 80% seen once, with 2% to 2.5% in the top ten. Sequencing used peripheral blood, obtained on day 0 of AZD1222 vaccination. All receptors derive from an adult in good health. CDR3s include the opening cysteine and the closing phenylalanine or tryptophan. Each record gives: D gene, clone size, J gene, V gene, CDR3 DNA, CDR3 protein. A D gene is named only where the DNA matches it firmly. Clone size is shown for a subset of rows, as once, few, many or a class of expanded clone.

NA | NA | TRBJ1-2 | TRBV18 | TGTGCCAGCTCACCGGAGGGTAATGGCTACACCTTC | CASSPEGNGYTF
NA | NA | TRBJ1-1 | TRBV5-1 | TGCGCCAGCACCCAAGGGGGGGGACCCGAAGCTTTCTTT | CASTQGGGPEAFF
TRBD2 | NA | TRBJ2-1 | TRBV29-1 | TGCAGCACACGGACTAGCGGGAGAGTCGAGCAGTTCTTC | CSTRTSGRVEQFF
NA | NA | TRBJ1-2 | TRBV19 | TGTGCCAGTAGCGGACTCTATGGCTACACCTTC | CASSGLYGYTF
TRBD1 | few | TRBJ1-2 | TRBV10-2 | TGCGCCAGCAGGGATAGGCAGGGGGCGTATGGCTACACCTTC | CASRDRQGAYGYTF
NA | NA | TRBJ1-1 | TRBV30 | TGTGCCTGGAGTCAACGGGGGTACACTGAAGCTTTCTTT | CAWSQRGYTEAFF
NA | NA | TRBJ2-2 | TRBV24-1 | TGTGCCACCAGTGATCAACCCACCGGGGAGCTGTTTTTT | CATSDQPTGELFF
TRBD1 | NA | TRBJ2-1 | TRBV4-2 | TGTGCCAGCAGCCAAGATGGGACAGGGGGGGACAATGAGCAGTTCTTC | CASSQDGTGGDNEQFF
NA | NA | TRBJ1-6 | TRBV30 | TGTGCCTGGAGTGTCCCTGGGGTTGGATCACCCCTCCACTTT | CAWSVPGVGSPLHF
NA | NA | TRBJ2-1 | TRBV7-3 | TGTGCCAGCAGCTACCAGGGCGGCCTCTACAATGAGCAGTTCTTC | CASSYQGGLYNEQFF
NA | NA | TRBJ1-1 | TRBV28 | TGTGCCAGCATGTATAGGAACACTGAAGCTTTCTTT | CASMYRNTEAFF
NA | NA | TRBJ1-2 | TRBV6-1 | TGTGCCAGCAGTGAGGACCCTCGGGGTAAGAGCTACACCTTC | CASSEDPRGKSYTF
NA | NA | TRBJ2-1 | TRBV5-1 | TGCGCCAGCAGCTGGACTTTTAGCGACAATGAGCAGTTCTTC | CASSWTFSDNEQFF
TRBD2 | few | TRBJ2-7 | TRBV7-9 | TGTGCCAGTTCTCAGGCCGGGAGGGATGACGAGCAGTACTTC | CASSQAGRDDEQYF
NA | NA | TRBJ2-3 | TRBV10-1 | TGCGCCAGCAGTTTGGGGGGCCGTAATACGCAGTATTTT | CASSLGGRNTQYF
NA | NA | TRBJ1-4 | TRBV7-6 | TGTGCCAGCAGCTTATCGGGGGGTGCCGGAACTAATGAAAAACTGTTTTTT | CASSLSGGAGTNEKLFF
NA | NA | TRBJ1-2 | TRBV3-1/TRBV3-2 | TGTGCCAGCAGCCAAGTTGACGGAGACTATGGCTACACCTTC | CASSQVDGDYGYTF
TRBD1 | NA | TRBJ1-1 | TRBV7-9 | TGTGCCAGCAGAAACGGACAGGTTAACACTGAAGCTTTCTTT | CASRNGQVNTEAFF
NA | NA | TRBJ2-4 | TRBV19 | TGTGCCAGTACCCCCCAGGGGACCAAAAACATTCAGTACTTC | CASTPQGTKNIQYF
TRBD2 | NA | TRBJ2-7 | TRBV28 | TGTGCCAGCAGTTTTGGCGGGGGAGGGCCCTACGAGCAGTACTTC | CASSFGGGGPYEQYF
TRBD1 | NA | TRBJ2-6 | TRBV9 | TGTGCCAGCAGCCCGAAGGGGGCCTCAGGGGCCAACGTCCTGACTTTC | CASSPKGASGANVLTF
NA | NA | TRBJ1-1 | TRBV24-1 | TGTGCCACCAGTGATTGGGGGGTACCAGCTTTCTTT | CATSDWGVPAFF
NA | NA | TRBJ2-1 | TRBV12-3/TRBV12-4 | TGTGCCAGCAGTTTCCCCGGGGGTGAGCAGTTCTTC | CASSFPGGEQFF
TRBD2 | NA | TRBJ2-1 | TRBV28 | TGTGCCAGCAGCCCAACTAGCGGGGGAGAGGCGGTTGAGCAGTTCTTC | CASSPTSGGEAVEQFF
NA | NA | TRBJ2-5 | TRBV12-3/TRBV12-4 | TGTGCCAGCAGTTTAGAGCATGCAGAGACCCAGTACTTC | CASSLEHAETQYF
NA | NA | TRBJ2-1 | TRBV19 | TGTGCCAGTAGTATGGAGGGTGGAAATGAGCAGTTCTTC | CASSMEGGNEQFF
NA | NA | TRBJ1-4 | TRBV19 | TGTGCCAGTAGTATACCCGGGGGTGGGTCTAATGAAAAACTGTTTTTT | CASSIPGGGSNEKLFF
NA | NA | TRBJ1-1 | TRBV18 | TGTGCCAGCTCACCACCGGAGGGGAGGGACACTGAAGCTTTCTTT | CASSPPEGRDTEAFF
NA | once | TRBJ2-5 | TRBV11-2 | TGTGCCAGCAGCTTAGGTCCGTATCAAGAGACCCAGTACTTC | CASSLGPYQETQYF
NA | NA | TRBJ1-2 | TRBV11-2 | TGTGCCAGCAGCTTAGATCCAGGGGACTATGGCTACACCTTC | CASSLDPGDYGYTF
NA | NA | TRBJ1-2 | TRBV6-4 | TGTGCCAGCAGTGACCCCAGGGGATTTTTTGGCTACACCTTC | CASSDPRGFFGYTF
NA | NA | TRBJ2-7 | TRBV7-9 | TGTGCCAGCAGCTTGGAGGGGGCGAGCGAGCAGTACTTC | CASSLEGASEQYF
TRBD1 | few | TRBJ1-5 | TRBV7-8 | TGTGCCAGCAGCGCTAATCAGGGGGAAGTCAATCAGCCCCAGCATTTT | CASSANQGEVNQPQHF
NA | NA | TRBJ1-4 | TRBV2 | TGTGCCAGCAGGTCCTCGGGCTACACGGAGAGTGAAAAACTGTTTTTT | CASRSSGYTESEKLFF
NA | NA | TRBJ2-2 | TRBV4-2 | TGTGCCAGCAGCCAAGTCGTTCGGCAGGGCAGGACCGGGGAGCTGTTTTTT | CASSQVVRQGRTGELFF
TRBD1 | NA | TRBJ1-1 | TRBV6-2/TRBV6-3 | TGTGCCAGCAGTTACCTGACCGGGACAGGGACCCGCTGGACTGAAGCTTTCTTT | CASSYLTGTGTRWTEAFF
NA | NA | TRBJ2-7 | TRBV28 | TGTGCCAGCAGTTTTTCCCCCGGCGAGCAGTACTTC | CASSFSPGEQYF
TRBD1 | NA | TRBJ1-5 | TRBV6-1 | TGTGCCAGCAGTGAAAAATACAGGGGGGGCAATCAGCCCCAGCATTTT | CASSEKYRGGNQPQHF
NA | NA | TRBJ2-3 | TRBV7-2 | TGTGCCAGCAGCTTAGCGGGGGGGCGACAGTATTTT | CASSLAGGRQYF
NA | NA | TRBJ2-1 | TRBV5-4 | TGTGCCAGCAGCTTAGCGGCCGGCTCCTACAATGAGCAGTTCTTC | CASSLAAGSYNEQFF
NA | NA | TRBJ1-5 | TRBV21-1 | TGTGCCAGCAGCACCAACGACAGGGACAATCAGCCCCAGCATTTT | CASSTNDRDNQPQHF
NA | NA | TRBJ2-3 | TRBV5-1 | TGCGCCAGCAGCCCGAGCGGAGACCACGCAGATACGCAGTATTTT | CASSPSGDHADTQYF
TRBD1 | NA | TRBJ1-2 | TRBV28 | TGTGCCAGCGCGGCCACCGGGACAGGGGGCATGTTTGGCTACACCTTC | CASAATGTGGMFGYTF
NA | few | TRBJ1-6 | TRBV7-9 | TGTGCCAGCAGCTGGGACGTGCATAATTCACCCCTCCACTTT | CASSWDVHNSPLHF
TRBD1 | NA | TRBJ2-5 | TRBV7-9 | TGTGCCAGCAGCTTAGGGGGGACAGGGACAGAGACCCAGTACTTC | CASSLGGTGTETQYF
NA | NA | TRBJ1-3 | TRBV30 | TGTGCCTGGAGCCTGGGAGGGGGAAACACCATATATTTT | CAWSLGGGNTIYF
NA | NA | TRBJ1-6 | TRBV5-1 | TGCGCCAGCAGCTTGGCCGGGACTTCTAATTCACCCCTCCACTTT | CASSLAGTSNSPLHF
NA | NA | TRBJ1-1 | TRBV6-5 | TGTGCCAGCAAAATCGTGGAGGCTTTTACTGAAGCTTTCTTT | CASKIVEAFTEAFF
NA | NA | TRBJ1-6 | TRBV5-1 | TGCGCCAGCAGCTTAGACAGCAGCTCCTATAATTCACCCCTCCACTTT | CASSLDSSSYNSPLHF
NA | once | TRBJ1-1 | TRBV9 | TGTGCCAGCAGCCAGAGCGAGGGAGGGTACACTGAAGCTTTCTTT | CASSQSEGGYTEAFF
TRBD1 | NA | TRBJ2-7 | TRBV10-3 | TGTGCCATCAGTTCCGGGACAGAATCCGAGCAGTACTTC | CAISSGTESEQYF
NA | NA | TRBJ1-5 | TRBV28 | TGTGCCAGCAGTCCCCTCCTCAAGAATCAGCCCCAGCATTTT | CASSPLLKNQPQHF
NA | NA | TRBJ1-2 | TRBV11-2 | TGTGCCAGCAGCTTAGATCAAGTCCGCGGGTATGGCTACACCTTC | CASSLDQVRGYGYTF
NA | NA | TRBJ2-1 | TRBV11-2 | TGTGCCAGCAGCTTAGAATCGGCGAGTGAGCAGTTCTTC | CASSLESASEQFF
NA | NA | TRBJ2-3 | TRBV30 | TGTGCCTGGACAGGGGTGGCAAGCACAGATACGCAGTATTTT | CAWTGVASTDTQYF
NA | NA | TRBJ2-1 | TRBV24-1 | TGTGCCACCAGTGACCCGGGCCTCCTGGGGAATGAGCAGTTCTTC | CATSDPGLLGNEQFF
NA | NA | TRBJ1-2 | TRBV7-9 | TGTGCCAGCAGCTCAATCGGGGGCTACACCTTC | CASSSIGGYTF
TRBD1 | NA | TRBJ1-2 | TRBV28 | TGTGCCAGCACTGAACAGGGGAACTATGGCTACACCTTC | CASTEQGNYGYTF
TRBD2 | NA | TRBJ2-3 | TRBV7-2 | TGTGCCAGCAGCCTGACTAGCGGGAGAACAACAGATACGCAGTATTTT | CASSLTSGRTTDTQYF